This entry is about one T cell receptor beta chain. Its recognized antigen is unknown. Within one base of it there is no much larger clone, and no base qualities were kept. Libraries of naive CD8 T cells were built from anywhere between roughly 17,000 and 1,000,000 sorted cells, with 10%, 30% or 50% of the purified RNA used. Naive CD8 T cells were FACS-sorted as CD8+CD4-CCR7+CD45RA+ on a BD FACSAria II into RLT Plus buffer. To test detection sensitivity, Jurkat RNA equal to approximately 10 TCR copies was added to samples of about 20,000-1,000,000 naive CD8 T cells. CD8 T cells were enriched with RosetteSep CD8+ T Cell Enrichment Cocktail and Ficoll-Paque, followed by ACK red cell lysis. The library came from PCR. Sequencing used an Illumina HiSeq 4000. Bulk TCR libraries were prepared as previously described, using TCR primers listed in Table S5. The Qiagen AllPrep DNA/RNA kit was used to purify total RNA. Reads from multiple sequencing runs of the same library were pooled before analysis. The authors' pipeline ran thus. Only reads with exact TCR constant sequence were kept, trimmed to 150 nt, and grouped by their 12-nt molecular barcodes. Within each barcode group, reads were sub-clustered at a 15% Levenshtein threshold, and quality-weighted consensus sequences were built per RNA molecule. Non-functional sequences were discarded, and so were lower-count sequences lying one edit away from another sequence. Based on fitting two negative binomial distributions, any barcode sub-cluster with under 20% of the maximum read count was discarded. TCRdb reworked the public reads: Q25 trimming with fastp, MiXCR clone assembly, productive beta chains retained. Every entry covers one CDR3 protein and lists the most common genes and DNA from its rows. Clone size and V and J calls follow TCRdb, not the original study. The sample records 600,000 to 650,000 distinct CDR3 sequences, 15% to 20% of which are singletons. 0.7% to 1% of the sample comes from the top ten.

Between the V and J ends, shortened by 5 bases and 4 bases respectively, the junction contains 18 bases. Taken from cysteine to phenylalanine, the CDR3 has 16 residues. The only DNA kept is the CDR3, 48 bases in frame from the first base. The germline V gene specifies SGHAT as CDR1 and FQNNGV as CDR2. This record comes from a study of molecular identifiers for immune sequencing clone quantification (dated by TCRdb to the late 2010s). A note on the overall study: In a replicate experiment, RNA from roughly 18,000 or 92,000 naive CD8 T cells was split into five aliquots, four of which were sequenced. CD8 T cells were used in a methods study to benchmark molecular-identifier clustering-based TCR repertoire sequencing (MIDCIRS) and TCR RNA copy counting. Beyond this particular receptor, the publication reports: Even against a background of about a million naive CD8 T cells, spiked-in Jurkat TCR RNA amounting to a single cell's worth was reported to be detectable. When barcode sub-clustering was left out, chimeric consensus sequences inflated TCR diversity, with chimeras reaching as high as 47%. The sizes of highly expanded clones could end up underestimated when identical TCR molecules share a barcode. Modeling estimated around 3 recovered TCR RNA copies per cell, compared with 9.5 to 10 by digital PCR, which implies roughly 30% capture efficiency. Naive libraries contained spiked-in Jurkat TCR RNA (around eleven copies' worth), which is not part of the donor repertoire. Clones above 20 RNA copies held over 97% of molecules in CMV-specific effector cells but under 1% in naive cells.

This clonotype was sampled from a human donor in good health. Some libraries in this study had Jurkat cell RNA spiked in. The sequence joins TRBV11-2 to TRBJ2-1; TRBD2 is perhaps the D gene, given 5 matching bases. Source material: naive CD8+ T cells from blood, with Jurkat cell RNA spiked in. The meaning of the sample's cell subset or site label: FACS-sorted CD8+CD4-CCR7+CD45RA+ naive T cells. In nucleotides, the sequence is TGTGCCAGCAGCGTCCAGTGGCAGGAGGCGTACAATGAGCAGTTCTTC. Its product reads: CASSVQWQEAYNEQFF.